The clone carrying this T cell receptor beta chain was observed many times. The V gene lost 5 bases and the J gene lost 2 bases, with 10 bases spanning the gap. CDR1 and CDR2 from the germline V gene are LNHDA and SQIVND (reference sequence). The CDR3 is 14 residues long. These data are taken from a study of molecular identifiers for immune sequencing clone quantification. About the study: Four of five RNA aliquots from around 18,000 or 91,000 naive CD8 T cells were sequenced.

Via MiXCR, TCRdb re-called the PCR reads, giving one row per CDR3 protein. The sample contains about 640,000 distinct CDR3 sequences, about 20% of which appear only once. This sequence originates from a human donor in good health. Some libraries in this study had Jurkat cell RNA spiked in. Source material: naive CD8+ T cells from blood, with Jurkat cell RNA spiked in. Noted subset: FACS-sorted CD8+CD4-CCR7+CD45RA+ naive T cells. The chain combines TRBV19 with TRBJ1-5; D is uncertain. The CDR3 DNA reads TGTGCCAGTAGTGCTGATTATGGCAATCAGCCCCAGCATTTT. Its protein product is CASSADYGNQPQHF.